The next 23 T cell receptor beta chains were all read from a single sample in a study of blood T cell repertoires in COVID-19 (dated by TCRdb to about 2020). The library was prepared using the immunoSEQ multiplex PCR assay. Held by TCRdb, this immuneACCESS table contains in-frame sequences only and omits some clones. Under half of the omission traces to an unresolved V gene where checked; the cause of the rest is unknown. The sample table lists 150,000 to 200,000 clones, roughly 85% of them with a count of one. About 8.6% of the sample goes to the ten largest clones. The sample taken for sequencing was peripheral blood. The origin of the receptors is a man in his fifties or sixties with active or convalescent COVID-19.

V usage is TRBV28 and J usage is TRBJ1-5; D may be TRBD1 (6 bases). V lost 5 bases to trimming and J lost 0 bases, with 14 bases between them. Germline V gene data show CDR1 as MDHEN and CDR2 as SYDVKM. The CDR3 is 16 amino acids. The CDR3 here is CASSRLGTNSNQPQHF. The CDR3 DNA is TGTGCCAGCAGTCGTCTCGGGACAAATAGCAATCAGCCCCAGCATTTT. The full variable domain, rest sourced from reference TRBV28 and TRBJ1-5, is DVKVTQSSRYLVKRTGEKVFLECVQDMDHENMFWYRQDPGLGLRLIYFSYDVKMKEKGDIPEGYSVSREKKERFSLILESASTNQTSMYLCASSRLGTNSNQPQHFGDGTRLSIL.

The CDR3 region has the DNA TGTGCCAGCGATCCGCAGACTAGCGGGAAGAGGAATGAGCAGTTCTTC. It yields the protein CASDPQTSGKRNEQFF. J is TRBJ2-1 and V is TRBV2; TRBD2 aligns across 11 bases. Germline CDR1 reads SNHLY; CDR2 reads FYNNEI. There are 16 residues in the CDR3. The V segment lost 8 bases and the J segment 7 bases; nucleotides outside the gene matches: 13.

This clone was seen a single time. The chain links TRBV7-2 to TRBJ1-5; possibly TRBD1 for D (6 bases). V was trimmed by 5 bases and J by 5 bases, leaving 13 bases between them. This CDR3 spans 14 amino acids. Germline V CDR1 and CDR2: SGHTA, FQGNSA. The CDR3 loop reads CASSRDTLYQPQHF. DNA for the CDR3: TGTGCCAGCAGCCGGGACACCCTTTATCAGCCCCAGCATTTT.

V gene TRBV6-5 combines with J gene TRBJ1-1, with D perhaps matching TRBD1 (6 bases). This CDR3 has 15 amino acids. V was shortened by 6 bases and J by 0 bases, with 14 bases between the two germline ends. CDR1 is MNHEY and CDR2 is SVGAGI in the germline V gene. The CDR3 reads CASRPGTNLNTEAFF. CDR3 sequence (DNA): TGTGCCAGCAGGCCTGGGACAAACTTGAACACTGAAGCTTTCTTT.

V gene TRBV29-1 combines with J gene TRBJ2-5; weak D call: TRBD1 (5 bases). The CDR3 has 12 amino acids. V was trimmed by 4 bases and J by 2 bases, leaving 8 bases between them. CDR1 is SQVTM, CDR2 ANQGSEA, per germline. CDR3 amino acids: CSVGQLQETQYF. In DNA, the CDR3 is TGCAGCGTTGGACAGTTACAAGAGACCCAGTACTTC.

Ten or more counts support this clone. The J gene is TRBJ2-1, the V gene TRBV19; 9 bases agree with TRBD2. Germline CDR1 reads LNHDA; CDR2 reads SQIVND (reference sequence). The V gene end was trimmed by 5 bases and the J gene end by 6 bases; junction bases not matched to a gene: 14. The CDR3 consists of 17 residues. The CDR3 coding sequence is TGTGCCAGTAGTGAGGGAGGCTTAGCGGGAGTTATCAATGAGCAGTTCTTC. It encodes CASSEGGLAGVINEQFF.

This clone was seen a single time. The rearrangement links TRBV18 to TRBJ2-1; TRBD2 agrees at 7 bases. This CDR3 contains 18 residues. Trimming cost V 3 bases and J 4 bases; bases outside gene matches: 15. The germline V gene encodes CDR1 KGHSH and CDR2 LQKENI. CDR3 nucleotide sequence: TGTGCCAGCTCACCGCGTGATCTGGCGGGAGTGGGTTACAATGAGCAGTTCTTC. This gives the protein CASSPRDLAGVGYNEQFF.

The V gene is TRBV5-4, the J gene TRBJ2-1; the D gene is possibly TRBD2 (5 bases). Germline V gene data show CDR1 as SGHNT and CDR2 as YYREEE (reference sequence). V lost 4 bases to trimming and J lost 8 bases, with 16 bases between them. The CDR3 totals 14 residues. DNA for the CDR3: TGTGCCAGCAGCGGTCCCGGCGGGTCGGATGAGCAGTTCTTC. This encodes CASSGPGGSDEQFF.

The chain joins TRBV2 to TRBJ1-5, with no clear D. V was cut by 4 bases and J by 9 bases, with 19 bases left in between. Germline V CDR1 and CDR2: SNHLY, FYNNEI. The CDR3 is 15 amino acids. CDR3 bases: TGTGCCAGCAGTGCAGACATTTCGTGGTTTCGGCCCCAGCATTTT. Translating it yields CASSADISWFRPQHF.

The chain combines TRBV5-4 with TRBJ1-2; D is ambiguous. CDR1 and CDR2 (germline): SGHNT, YYREEE (reference sequence). CDR3 length: 15 residues. V lost 4 bases and J lost 7, with 20 bases in between. CDR3 in amino acids: CASSPDPGGRSGYTF. In DNA, the CDR3 is TGTGCCAGCAGCCCTGACCCGGGAGGGAGGTCTGGCTACACCTTC.

This chain joins TRBV24-1 and TRBJ1-5, with D possibly being TRBD1 (6 bases). Germline CDR1 KGHDR, CDR2 SFDVKD. The V end was cut by 5 bases, the J end by 2 bases, with 18 bases between. The CDR3 loop spans 17 amino acids. The CDR3 here is CATSAAAGAGGNQPQHF. In DNA, the CDR3 is TGTGCCACCAGTGCGGCGGCAGGGGCTGGAGGCAATCAGCCCCAGCATTTT.

The chain uses TRBV19 and TRBJ1-3, with 7 bases fitting TRBD1. J lost 0 bases, V lost 4 bases, and 9 bases had no gene match. Germline CDR1 reads LNHDA; CDR2 reads SQIVND (reference sequence). The CDR3 runs 17 residues. CDR3 nucleotide sequence: TGTGCCAGTAGTAATGGCGGGACAGCGATCTCTGGAAACACCATATATTTT. Amino acids: CASSNGGTAISGNTIYF.

There are a few counts of this clone. This chain links TRBV12-5 with TRBJ2-4; 10 positions match TRBD1. The CDR3 covers 16 residues. Per germline, CDR1 LGHNT and CDR2 FRNRAP. J was trimmed by 8 bases and V by 6 bases; bases with no gene match: 13. The CDR3 loop is CASGRLTGGLGDIQYF. CDR3 DNA: TGTGCTAGTGGCCGGCTGACAGGGGGCTTAGGGGACATTCAGTACTTC.

This clone was recorded once. The CDR3, as DNA: TGTGCCAGCAGCCAAGACGAGGGTTCGAACACTGAAGCTTTCTTT. Amino acid sequence: CASSQDEGSNTEAFF. The genes are TRBV14 and TRBJ1-1; no clear D. Deletions cut 0 bases from V and 1 base from J, with 9 bases between. The CDR3 runs 15 residues. The germline V gene encodes CDR1 SGHDN and CDR2 FVKESK.

The V and J genes are TRBV7-9 and TRBJ1-1, with TRBD1 matching 7 bases. The CDR3 is 15 residues long. The V and J ends lost 8 bases and 4 bases, in that order; junction bases with no gene match: 13. Germline V CDR1 and CDR2: SEHNR, FQNEAQ (reference sequence). The CDR3 here is CASGTATGSATEAFF. DNA of the CDR3: TGTGCCAGCGGAACTGCGACAGGGTCGGCCACTGAAGCTTTCTTT.

The chain has TRBV19 and TRBJ2-7; 12 bases agree with TRBD1. Germline V gene data show CDR1 as LNHDA and CDR2 as SQIVND (reference sequence). The CDR3 contains 14 residues. Trimming cost V 9 bases and J 4 bases; bases outside gene matches: 7. The CDR3: CASRPGQGAYEQYF. The CDR3 region has the DNA TGTGCCAGCCGACCGGGACAGGGGGCTTACGAGCAGTACTTC.

The chain combines TRBV5-6 with TRBJ2-5; TRBD2 matches at 14 bases. Germline CDR1 reads SGHDT; CDR2 reads YYEEEE. The CDR3 has 17 amino acids. V trimming: 0 bases; J trimming: 4 bases; junction bases outside the gene matches: 5. CDR3 amino acids: CASSLGTSGRKSETQYF. CDR3 DNA: TGTGCCAGCAGCTTGGGGACTAGCGGGAGGAAGTCAGAGACCCAGTACTTC.

J is TRBJ1-5 and V is TRBV29-1; 9 bases map to TRBD1. J was trimmed by 2 bases and V by 6 bases; bases with no gene match: 8. This CDR3 region has 15 residues. Germline CDR1 reads SQVTM; CDR2 reads ANQGSEA. The CDR3 region is CSVTTGGVGNQPQHF. For the CDR3, the DNA is TGCAGCGTCACAACAGGGGGCGTCGGCAATCAGCCCCAGCATTTT. Looking up the rest from reference TRBV29-1 and TRBJ1-5 gives the full variable domain: SAVISQKPSRDICQRGTSLTIQCQVDSQVTMMFWYRQQPGQSLTLIATANQGSEATYESGFVIDKFPISRPNLTFSTLTVSNMSPEDSSIYLCSVTTGGVGNQPQHFGDGTRLSIL.

This CDR3 reads CASSEDRGGQETQYF. The DNA of the CDR3 is TGTGCCAGCAGTGAAGACAGGGGAGGCCAAGAGACCCAGTACTTC. The chain combines TRBV6-1 with TRBJ2-5; a weak D match, TRBD1 (7 bases). V was shortened by 1 base and J by 1 base, with 10 bases between the two germline ends. CDR1 and CDR2 from the germline V gene are MNHNS and SASEGT. The length of the CDR3 is 15 residues.

This clone was recorded once. The chain recombines TRBV4-1 with TRBJ2-1; TRBD2 matches 9 bases. The CDR3 length is 16 residues. Germline V gene lookup returns CDR1 MGHRA and CDR2 YSYEKL. V dropped 0 bases and J dropped 7; count of bases not matched to a gene: 7. CDR3 nucleotide sequence: TGCGCCAGCAGCCAAGACGGGACTAGCACGGTTAATGAGCAGTTCTTC. Protein sequence: CASSQDGTSTVNEQFF.

V is TRBV28 and J is TRBJ1-2; 7 nucleotides line up with TRBD1. With V trimmed by 4 bases and J by 6 bases, 2 bases remained unmatched. The germline V gene has CDR1 MDHEN and CDR2 SYDVKM. This CDR3 spans 12 amino acids. DNA of the CDR3: TGTGCCAGCAGTTCACAGGGGAATGGCTACACCTTC. Protein: CASSSQGNGYTF.

The chain combines TRBV6-5 with TRBJ2-7, with D possibly being TRBD1 (5 bases). The V gene lost 7 bases and the J gene lost 5 bases, with 15 bases spanning the gap. Germline loops: CDR1 MNHEY, CDR2 SVGAGI. The CDR3 is 13 amino acids. CDR3 in amino acids: CASTDPSQDEQYF. The CDR3 region has the DNA TGTGCCAGCACCGACCCCTCACAGGACGAGCAGTACTTC.

This clone was detected once. The V and J genes are TRBV27 and TRBJ1-2; D is possibly TRBD1 (6 bases). The CDR3 is 14 amino acids. Looked up from germline, CDR1 is MNHEY and CDR2 is SMNVEV (reference sequence). The V and J ends lost 2 bases and 7 bases respectively, with 14 bases between them. The CDR3 sequence is CASSLTISGVGYTF. CDR3 nucleotides: TGTGCCAGCAGTTTAACGATTTCAGGGGTTGGCTACACCTTC.